This T cell receptor (beta chain) comes out of a study of somatic mutations in cytotoxic T cells in rheumatoid arthritis. The CDR3 sequence is 19 residues long. The germline V gene has CDR1 SGHTA and CDR2 FQGNSA. The V and J ends lost 3 bases and 2 bases, in that order; junction bases with no gene match: 9. Produced via immunoSEQ multiplex PCR; TCRdb's table is partial and in-frame only. Of about 2,600 clones listed, 82% are singletons. The source of this sequence is a man aged 60 to 69 with rheumatoid arthritis. Sequenced: CD8+ T cells sorted from blood. The V gene is TRBV7-2, the J gene TRBJ2-3, with 15 bases lining up with TRBD2. As DNA, the CDR3 is TGTGCCAGCAGCTTTACCCCAGGACTAGCGGGAGGGAACACAGATACGCAGTATTTT. The encoded protein is CASSFTPGLAGGNTDTQYF.